This is a list of T cell receptor beta chains from one sample in a study of shared clonotypes between healthy human individuals. Repertoires were generated with immunoSEQ multiplex PCR, while TCRdb's copy carries only in-frame clones and drops some. The sample lists about 510,000 clones, around 79% occurring once. The sample taken for sequencing was PBMCs. Receptors were obtained from a woman aged 35 to 49 in good health. Some clones in this sample may be carry-over from other donors' samples. Both conserved end residues are part of each CDR3. The D gene is left open where the match is weak. The size field is filled for only some rows; it gives once, few, many or a size class.

j_gene: TRBJ1-5; v_gene: TRBV30; d_gene: NA; abundance: NA; CDR3aa: CAWSVLGSNQPQHF; CDR3nt: TGTGCCTGGAGTGTACTAGGTAGCAATCAGCCCCAGCATTTT
j_gene: TRBJ2-7; v_gene: TRBV27; d_gene: TRBD1; abundance: NA; CDR3aa: CASSLSPTGGNYEQYF; CDR3nt: TGTGCCAGCAGTCTTTCGCCGACAGGGGGAAACTACGAGCAGTACTTC
j_gene: TRBJ1-1; v_gene: TRBV6-1; d_gene: NA; abundance: NA; CDR3aa: CASSEAQVTEAFF; CDR3nt: TGTGCCAGCAGTGAAGCGCAAGTAACTGAAGCTTTCTTT
j_gene: TRBJ1-5; v_gene: TRBV27; d_gene: NA; abundance: NA; CDR3aa: CASWDEYRRSQHF; CDR3nt: TGTGCCAGTTGGGACGAATACCGACGGTCCCAGCATTTT
j_gene: TRBJ2-7; v_gene: TRBV4-1; d_gene: TRBD2; abundance: NA; CDR3aa: CASSQASGSYEQYF; CDR3nt: TGCGCCAGCAGCCAAGCTAGCGGGAGTTACGAGCAGTACTTC
j_gene: TRBJ2-7; v_gene: TRBV9; d_gene: NA; abundance: NA; CDR3aa: CVSSGGPSYEQYF; CDR3nt: TGTGTCAGCAGCGGAGGGCCTTCCTACGAGCAGTACTTC
j_gene: TRBJ1-1; v_gene: TRBV30; d_gene: NA; abundance: few; CDR3aa: CAWSVGQNTEAFF; CDR3nt: TGTGCCTGGAGTGTCGGACAGAACACTGAAGCTTTCTTT
j_gene: TRBJ2-1; v_gene: TRBV7-9; d_gene: NA; abundance: few; CDR3aa: CASSPPGGSAYNEQFF; CDR3nt: TGTGCCAGCAGCCCCCCAGGCGGGTCAGCCTACAATGAGCAGTTCTTC
j_gene: TRBJ2-7; v_gene: TRBV6-6; d_gene: TRBD1; abundance: NA; CDR3aa: CASSYSGQGASYEQYF; CDR3nt: TGTGCCAGCAGTTACTCTGGGCAGGGGGCATCCTACGAGCAGTACTTC
j_gene: TRBJ2-4; v_gene: TRBV27; d_gene: NA; abundance: NA; CDR3aa: CASSPGGTVAKNIQYF; CDR3nt: TGTGCCAGCAGTCCTGGGGGGACCGTAGCCAAAAACATTCAGTACTTC
j_gene: TRBJ1-2; v_gene: TRBV6-6; d_gene: NA; abundance: NA; CDR3aa: CASSRTGLEGYTF; CDR3nt: TGTGCCAGCAGCCGTACTGGCCTTGAGGGCTACACCTTC
j_gene: TRBJ2-2; v_gene: TRBV10-3; d_gene: NA; abundance: few; CDR3aa: CAISTGNTGELFF; CDR3nt: TGTGCCATCTCGACAGGGAACACCGGGGAGCTGTTTTTT
j_gene: TRBJ1-2; v_gene: TRBV7-2; d_gene: TRBD1; abundance: NA; CDR3aa: CASSLDPGQGRHGYTF; CDR3nt: TGTGCCAGCAGCTTAGACCCGGGACAGGGAAGACATGGCTACACCTTC
j_gene: TRBJ2-3; v_gene: TRBV30; d_gene: NA; abundance: NA; CDR3aa: CAWSVGGTDTQYF; CDR3nt: TGTGCCTGGAGTGTGGGGGGCACAGATACGCAGTATTTT
j_gene: TRBJ2-1; v_gene: TRBV15; d_gene: TRBD2; abundance: few; CDR3aa: CATSRETLAGGANEQFF; CDR3nt: TGTGCCACCAGCAGAGAGACTTTAGCGGGAGGGGCCAATGAGCAGTTCTTC
j_gene: TRBJ2-2; v_gene: TRBV7-8; d_gene: TRBD2; abundance: once; CDR3aa: CASSELAGVVTGELFF; CDR3nt: TGTGCCAGCAGCGAACTAGCGGGAGTAGTCACCGGGGAGCTGTTTTTT